This TCR beta chain originates from a study of shared T cell receptors in the human thymus. CDR1 is SGHRS, CDR2 YFSETQ, per germline. Trimming cost V 4 bases and J 7 bases, with 17 bases left between them. The CDR3 sequence is 15 residues long. TCRdb's copy holds only in-frame clones and misses some; the assay was immunoSEQ multiplex PCR. The table lists about 660,000 clones, 85% to 90% of them singletons. The data also belong to a second study, concerning human thymus T cells. That work states: Donation came from healthy Finnish infants having corrective surgery for congenital heart defects. In corrective heart surgery, resections were taken, and these provided the thymus tissue. Biased V and J segment usage appeared in thymus and peripheral blood. Related reports documented highly overlapping thymic repertoires among unrelated individuals.

The TCR was taken from a boy under two years old with a congenital heart defect. The material sequenced was thymocytes. The V and J genes are TRBV5-1 and TRBJ2-2; D possibly corresponds to TRBD2 (6 bases). DNA for the CDR3: TGCGCCAGCAGCCGCATGTGGCGGGATGGCGGGGAGCTGTTTTTT. Residues: CASSRMWRDGGELFF.